A selection of T cell receptor beta chains follows, all from one sample in a study of shared clonotypes between healthy human individuals. The protocol was immunoSEQ multiplex PCR, while the TCRdb copy is restricted to in-frame clones and leaves out a portion. The sample includes roughly 2 million clones, 90% to 95% seen only once; the top ten take 0.1% to 0.15%. The sample comprised naive CD4+ T cells sorted from blood. Receptors originate from a man between 18 and 29 years old in good health. Both conserved end residues are part of each CDR3. The D gene is left open where the match is weak. Size is stated for part of the rows, as once, few or many counts, or as a class when the clone is expanded.

-	TRBV28	TRBJ1-5	-	CASTAGDQPQHF	TGTGCCAGCACCGCCGGGGATCAGCCCCAGCATTTT
TRBD2	TRBV11-2	TRBJ2-3	-	CASSARLAGGVDTQYF	TGTGCCAGCAGCGCGCGACTAGCGGGAGGTGTAGATACGCAGTATTTT
TRBD1	TRBV6-1	TRBJ2-7	once	CASKGTGRSYEQYF	TGTGCCAGCAAGGGGACAGGGCGCTCCTACGAGCAGTACTTC
TRBD1	TRBV11-2	TRBJ1-6	-	CASSLAPGGRGSPLHF	TGTGCCAGCAGCTTAGCCCCAGGGGGCCGGGGCTCACCCCTCCACTTT
-	TRBV7-2	TRBJ1-2	-	CASSPDGNIYGYTF	TGTGCCAGCAGCCCGGACGGTAACATCTATGGCTACACCTTC
-	TRBV9	TRBJ2-7	-	CARALKSISETAEQYF	TGTGCCCGCGCTTTGAAGAGTATCTCGGAGACGGCCGAGCAGTACTTC
-	TRBV10-3	TRBJ1-1	-	CAISPDRGSTEAFF	TGTGCCATCAGCCCTGATAGGGGAAGCACTGAAGCTTTCTTT
-	TRBV7-3	TRBJ1-2	-	CASSLGGVPGYGYTF	TGTGCCAGCAGCTTAGGAGGGGTCCCCGGCTATGGCTACACCTTC
-	TRBV4-1	TRBJ2-5	-	CASSQGRMETQYF	TGCGCCAGCAGCCAAGGCAGGATGGAGACCCAGTACTTC
TRBD1	TRBV4-3	TRBJ2-2	-	CASSQEAGQGLGELFF	TGCGCCAGCAGCCAAGAGGCAGGACAGGGGTTGGGGGAGCTGTTTTTT
-	TRBV6-5	TRBJ2-3	-	CASRSTPGHGTQYF	TGTGCCAGCAGGTCGACTCCGGGGCACGGCACGCAGTATTTT
-	TRBV10-2	TRBJ2-1	once	CASRELVSYEQFF	TGCGCCAGCAGAGAACTAGTTAGTTATGAGCAGTTCTTC
-	TRBV5-1	TRBJ1-1	-	CASSLGAGTEAFF	TGCGCCAGCAGCTTGGGAGCGGGCACTGAAGCTTTCTTT
TRBD2	TRBV2	TRBJ2-5	-	CASSEWWTSGIQTQYF	TGTGCCAGCAGTGAGTGGTGGACTAGCGGGATACAGACCCAGTACTTC
-	TRBV10-3	TRBJ2-7	-	CAISDYGTAKPYEQYF	TGTGCCATCAGTGATTACGGGACTGCGAAACCATACGAGCAGTACTTC
-	TRBV30	TRBJ1-6	-	CAWVTGKGNSPLHF	TGTGCCTGGGTAACAGGGAAGGGTAATTCACCCCTCCACTTT
-	TRBV9	TRBJ2-5	-	CASSVGLLEAVETQYF	TGTGCCAGCAGCGTAGGTCTACTTGAGGCGGTAGAGACCCAGTACTTC
-	TRBV19	TRBJ1-1	once	CASSSGPQNTEAFF	TGTGCCAGTAGTTCCGGACCCCAGAACACTGAAGCTTTCTTT
-	TRBV6-6	TRBJ1-6	-	CASSSLIAPLHF	TGTGCCAGCAGTTCCCTCATCGCACCCCTCCACTTT
TRBD2	TRBV11-2	TRBJ2-2	-	CASSPNTGLPTGELFF	TGTGCCAGCAGCCCAAATACGGGACTACCCACCGGGGAGCTGTTTTTT
-	TRBV5-6	TRBJ1-4	once	CASSLGLRGESTNEKLFF	TGTGCCAGCAGCTTGGGACTCAGGGGAGAATCGACTAATGAAAAACTGTTTTTT
TRBD1	TRBV27	TRBJ1-5	-	CASSLTTGDNQPQHF	TGTGCCAGCAGCCTTACAACAGGGGACAATCAGCCCCAGCATTTT
-	TRBV18	TRBJ2-2	-	CASSPRQANTGELFF	TGTGCCAGCTCCCCTAGACAGGCGAACACCGGGGAGCTGTTTTTT
-	TRBV11-2	TRBJ1-1	-	CASSFRIRDTEAFF	TGTGCCAGCAGCTTTCGAATTCGGGACACTGAAGCTTTCTTT
-	TRBV11-2	TRBJ1-6	-	CASSPSEGTYNSPLHF	TGTGCCAGCAGCCCTAGCGAGGGCACCTATAATTCACCCCTCCACTTT
-	TRBV18	TRBJ1-5	-	CASSSIGQMEPQHF	TGTGCCAGCTCAAGTATCGGACAGATGGAGCCCCAGCATTTT
TRBD2	TRBV5-1	TRBJ2-5	-	CASSLGTSGQETQYF	TGCGCCAGCAGCTTGGGGACTAGCGGGCAAGAGACCCAGTACTTC
-	TRBV9	TRBJ1-2	-	CASSVEPTGSVYGYTF	TGTGCCAGCAGCGTCGAACCGACAGGCTCCGTCTATGGCTACACCTTC
TRBD1	TRBV4-1	TRBJ1-4	-	CASSQDPSRQGAHNEKLFF	TGCGCCAGCAGCCAAGATCCGAGTAGACAGGGGGCACATAATGAAAAACTGTTTTTT
-	TRBV9	TRBJ1-1	-	CASSVGAVLNTEAFF	TGTGCCAGCAGCGTAGGGGCAGTACTTAACACTGAAGCTTTCTTT
TRBD2	TRBV6-6	TRBJ2-2	-	CASSYSAGGTGELFF	TGTGCCAGCAGTTACTCAGCGGGAGGGACCGGGGAGCTGTTTTTT
TRBD2	TRBV7-2	TRBJ2-3	-	CASSSGLSTDTQYF	TGTGCCAGCAGCTCGGGACTAAGCACAGATACGCAGTATTTT
-	TRBV11-3	TRBJ2-1	-	CASSPRWADEQFF	TGTGCCAGCAGCCCTAGGTGGGCCGATGAGCAGTTCTTC
TRBD1	TRBV7-9	TRBJ1-1	-	CASSVGTENTEAFF	TGTGCCAGCAGCGTCGGGACAGAGAACACTGAAGCTTTCTTT
-	TRBV28	TRBJ2-3	-	CASMIRGTSTDTQYF	TGTGCCAGCATGATACGGGGGACTAGCACAGATACGCAGTATTTT
TRBD1	TRBV28	TRBJ1-6	-	CASSLEQGALHF	TGTGCCAGCAGTTTAGAACAGGGGGCCCTCCACTTT
TRBD1	TRBV6-6	TRBJ1-2	-	CASSKQGADGYTF	TGTGCCAGCAGTAAACAGGGGGCGGATGGCTACACCTTC
TRBD1	TRBV6-6	TRBJ1-1	-	CASRGDRGNTEAFF	TGTGCCAGCAGAGGGGACAGGGGAAACACTGAAGCTTTCTTT
TRBD2	TRBV27	TRBJ2-3	once	CASSPPLSGGTDTQYF	TGTGCCAGCAGCCCCCCTCTCAGCGGGGGGACAGATACGCAGTATTTT
TRBD1	TRBV7-9	TRBJ1-2	once	CASSSTGGDYGYTF	TGTGCCAGCAGCTCGACAGGGGGTGACTATGGCTACACCTTC
-	TRBV11-2	TRBJ1-3	once	CASTRGAARSGNTIYF	TGTGCCAGCACCAGAGGGGCGGCCCGCTCTGGAAACACCATATATTTT
-	TRBV5-1	TRBJ2-7	-	CASSLGGTSSEQYF	TGCGCCAGCAGCTTGGGAGGGACGTCTTCCGAGCAGTACTTC
TRBD1	TRBV5-4	TRBJ2-3	-	CAFGQGGTDTQYF	TGTGCCTTCGGACAGGGAGGCACAGATACGCAGTATTTT
-	TRBV30	TRBJ1-1	-	CAWSVIWGRTEAFF	TGTGCCTGGAGTGTAATATGGGGGCGCACTGAAGCTTTCTTT
TRBD2	TRBV2	TRBJ2-7	-	CASRGGSREQYF	TGTGCCAGCAGGGGGGGGAGTCGGGAGCAGTACTTC